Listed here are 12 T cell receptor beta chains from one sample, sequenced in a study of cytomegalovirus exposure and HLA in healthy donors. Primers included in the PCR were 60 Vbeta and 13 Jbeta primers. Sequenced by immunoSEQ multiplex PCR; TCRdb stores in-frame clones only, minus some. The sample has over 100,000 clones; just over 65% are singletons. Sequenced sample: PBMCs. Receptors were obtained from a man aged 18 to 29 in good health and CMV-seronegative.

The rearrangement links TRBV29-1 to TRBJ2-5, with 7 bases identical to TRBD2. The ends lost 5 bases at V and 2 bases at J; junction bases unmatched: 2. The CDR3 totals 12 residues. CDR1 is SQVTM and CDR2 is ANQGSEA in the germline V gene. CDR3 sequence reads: CSVRDYQETQYF. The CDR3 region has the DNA TGCAGCGTTAGGGACTATCAAGAGACCCAGTACTTC.

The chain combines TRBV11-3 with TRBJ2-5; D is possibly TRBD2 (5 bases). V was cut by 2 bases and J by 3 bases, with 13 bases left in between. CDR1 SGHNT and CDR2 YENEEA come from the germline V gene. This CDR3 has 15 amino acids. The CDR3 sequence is CASSLLFSGKETQYF. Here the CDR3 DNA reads TGTGCCAGCAGCTTATTGTTTTCGGGGAAAGAGACCCAGTACTTC.

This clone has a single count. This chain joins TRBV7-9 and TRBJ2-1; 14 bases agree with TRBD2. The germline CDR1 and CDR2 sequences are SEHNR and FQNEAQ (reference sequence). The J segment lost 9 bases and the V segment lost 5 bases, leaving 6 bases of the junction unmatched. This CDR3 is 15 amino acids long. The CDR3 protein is CASSQGLAGAVEQFF. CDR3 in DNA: TGTGCCAGCAGCCAGGGACTAGCGGGAGCGGTTGAGCAGTTCTTC.

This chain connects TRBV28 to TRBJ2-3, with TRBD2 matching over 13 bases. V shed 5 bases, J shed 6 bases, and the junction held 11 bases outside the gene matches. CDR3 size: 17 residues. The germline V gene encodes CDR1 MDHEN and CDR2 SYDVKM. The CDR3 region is CASSPGTSGKFGDTQYF. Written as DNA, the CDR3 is TGTGCCAGCAGTCCAGGGACTAGCGGGAAGTTTGGGGATACGCAGTATTTT.

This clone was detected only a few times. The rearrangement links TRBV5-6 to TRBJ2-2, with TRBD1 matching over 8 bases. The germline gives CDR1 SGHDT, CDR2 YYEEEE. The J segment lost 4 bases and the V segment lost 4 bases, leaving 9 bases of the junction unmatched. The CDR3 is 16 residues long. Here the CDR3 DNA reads TGTGCCAGCAGCCTTAGACAGGGGACGTCCACCGGGGAGCTGTTTTTT. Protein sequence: CASSLRQGTSTGELFF.

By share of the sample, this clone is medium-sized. The CDR3 protein is CASSIGTGGFEKLFF. The CDR3 region has the DNA TGTGCCAGCAGCATAGGGACAGGGGGCTTTGAAAAACTGTTTTTT. The chain couples TRBV7-9 to TRBJ1-4; 12 nucleotides agree with TRBD1. Germline loops: CDR1 SEHNR, CDR2 FQNEAQ (reference sequence). Germline trimming cut 5 bases from V and 7 bases from J; bases unmatched to any gene: 5. The CDR3 is 15 residues long.

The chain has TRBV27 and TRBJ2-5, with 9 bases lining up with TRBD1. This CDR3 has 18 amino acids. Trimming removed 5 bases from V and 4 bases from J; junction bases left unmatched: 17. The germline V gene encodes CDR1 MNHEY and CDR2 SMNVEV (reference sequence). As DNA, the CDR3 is TGTGCCAGCAGTCCAAGACCCAACCGACAGGGGGAGATAGAGACCCAGTACTTC. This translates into CASSPRPNRQGEIETQYF.

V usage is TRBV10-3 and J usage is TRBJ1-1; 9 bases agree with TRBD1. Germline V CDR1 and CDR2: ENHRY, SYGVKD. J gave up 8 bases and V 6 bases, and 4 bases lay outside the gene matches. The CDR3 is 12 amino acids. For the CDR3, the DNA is TGTGCCATCAGGGGGGGGACAGGGGAAGCTTTCTTT. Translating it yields CAIRGGTGEAFF.

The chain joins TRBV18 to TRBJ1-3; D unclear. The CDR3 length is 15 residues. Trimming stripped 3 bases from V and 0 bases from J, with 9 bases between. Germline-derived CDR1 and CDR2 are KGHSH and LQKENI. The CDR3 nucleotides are TGTGCCAGCTCACCCAAGGAGGGCTCTGGAAACACCATATATTTT. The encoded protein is CASSPKEGSGNTIYF.

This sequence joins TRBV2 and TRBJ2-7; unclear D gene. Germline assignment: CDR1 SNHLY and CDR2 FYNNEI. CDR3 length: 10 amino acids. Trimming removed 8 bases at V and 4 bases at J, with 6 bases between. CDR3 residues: CASRLYEQYF. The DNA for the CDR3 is TGTGCCAGCCGACTTTACGAGCAGTACTTC.

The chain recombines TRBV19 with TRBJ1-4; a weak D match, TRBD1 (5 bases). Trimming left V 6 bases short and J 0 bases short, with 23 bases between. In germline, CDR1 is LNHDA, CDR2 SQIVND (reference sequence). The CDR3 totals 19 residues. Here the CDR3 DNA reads TGTGCCAGTAGGCCAATGCACGGGGGAATTGAGGCAACTAATGAAAAACTGTTTTTT. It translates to CASRPMHGGIEATNEKLFF.

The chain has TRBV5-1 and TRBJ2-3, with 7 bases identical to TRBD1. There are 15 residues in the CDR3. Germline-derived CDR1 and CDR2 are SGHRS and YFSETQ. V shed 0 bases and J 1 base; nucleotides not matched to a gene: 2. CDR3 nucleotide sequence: TGCGCCAGCAGCTTGGTCGGGACAGGCACAGATACGCAGTATTTT. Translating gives CASSLVGTGTDTQYF.